The 18 T cell receptor beta chains below all came from one sample that was sequenced in a study of human thymus T cells. Corrective cardiac surgery supplied the resected thymus tissue. This table comes from immunoSEQ multiplex PCR, and its TCRdb copy is limited to in-frame clones, with some not included. The sample carries roughly 120,000 clones, around 94% recorded once. Sequencing used thymus tissue. The receptor source for this set is a boy in the first two years of life with a congenital heart defect but otherwise immunologically healthy.

The chain employs TRBV7-3 and TRBJ2-2; possibly TRBD2 for D (5 bases). CDR3 length equals 14 residues. CDR1 is SGHTA, CDR2 FQGTGA, per germline. Trimming cost V 1 base and J 4 bases, with 7 bases left between them. The CDR3 bases are TGTGCCAGCAGCTTAATAGGAGGCACCGGGGAGCTGTTTTTT. Translating it yields CASSLIGGTGELFF.

The sample holds one count of this clone. The chain links TRBV14 to TRBJ1-1; 7 bases align to TRBD1. The CDR3 contains 18 residues. The germline V gene has CDR1 SGHDN and CDR2 FVKESK. J was trimmed by 1 base and V by 3 bases; bases with no gene match: 14. CDR3 protein: CASSHHLASGGWNTEAFF. Written as DNA, the CDR3 is TGTGCCAGCAGCCATCACTTGGCGTCAGGGGGTTGGAACACTGAAGCTTTCTTT. The full variable domain, rest sourced from reference TRBV14 and TRBJ1-1, is EAGVTQFPSHSVIEKGQTVTLRCDPISGHDNLYWYRRVMGKEIKFLLHFVKESKQDESGMPNNRFLAERTGGTYSTLKVQPAELEDSGVYFCASSHHLASGGWNTEAFFGQGTRLTVV.

The chain combines TRBV6-6 with TRBJ1-2; D gene uncertain. In germline, CDR1 is MNHNY, CDR2 SVGAGI (reference sequence). The CDR3 length is 14 residues. Deletions cut 0 bases from V and 2 bases from J, with 7 bases between. The CDR3 sequence: CASSYSGQNYGYTF. The CDR3 DNA reads TGTGCCAGCAGTTACTCGGGCCAGAACTATGGCTACACCTTC.

V gene TRBV27 combines with J gene TRBJ2-7; TRBD2 matches 13 bases. The CDR3 is 16 residues long. Germline V gene sequence: CDR1 MNHEY, CDR2 SMNVEV (reference sequence). The junction had 11 bases not matched to a gene; V was cut back by 5 bases and J by 7 bases. CDR3 bases: TGTGCCAGCAGTCCCTCCCCGGGGACTAGCGGGGATGAGCAGTACTTC. Translating it yields CASSPSPGTSGDEQYF.

This chain joins TRBV11-2 and TRBJ2-7; 9 nucleotides align to TRBD2. CDR1 and CDR2 from the germline V gene are SGHAT and FQNNGV. This CDR3 is 16 amino acids long. V trimming: 6 bases; J trimming: 7 bases; junction bases outside the gene matches: 16. The CDR3 protein is CASSPSPRTSASEQYF. In DNA form, the CDR3 reads TGTGCCAGCAGTCCCTCTCCCCGGACTAGCGCTTCTGAGCAGTACTTC.

The V gene is TRBV2, the J gene TRBJ1-4; 9 nucleotides agree with TRBD1. Trimming cost V 7 bases and J 8 bases; bases outside gene matches: 5. Germline V gene sequence: CDR1 SNHLY, CDR2 FYNNEI. The CDR3 is made up of 13 amino acids. The CDR3 coding sequence is TGTGCCAGCAAGGGACAGGGAAGGGAAAAACTGTTTTTT. Amino acid sequence: CASKGQGREKLFF.

To note about this clone: At one end, the junction sequence differs from germline, possibly due to a read error. V and J are TRBV6-1 and TRBJ2-3; the match to TRBD2 covers 9 bases. This CDR3 spans 15 amino acids. The germline V gene has CDR1 MNHNS and CDR2 SASEGT. The CDR3 DNA follows: TGTGCCAGCAGTGACCCCGGGACTAGCACATATACGCAGTATTTT. Translation: CASSDPGTSTYTQYF.

DNA for the CDR3: TGCGCCAGCAGCCAAGATCGGGACAGGGTTACCCGGAAGGGTAAGGGGCAGTTCTTC. Its translation: CASSQDRDRVTRKGKGQFF. This chain joins TRBV4-3 and TRBJ2-1, with TRBD1 matching over 9 bases. From germline, CDR1 is LGHNA and CDR2 YSLEER. V shed 0 bases and J 12 bases; nucleotides not matched to a gene: 21. The CDR3 runs to 19 residues.

The gene calls are TRBV5-1 and TRBJ2-7, with D perhaps TRBD2 (6 bases). V was clipped by 3 bases and J by 6 bases, with 22 bases between them. The CDR3 covers 16 residues. Germline V gene lookup returns CDR1 SGHRS and CDR2 YFSETQ. The CDR3 loop is CASSSEEAASVSEQYF. CDR3 in DNA: TGCGCCAGCAGCTCCGAGGAAGCGGCTAGCGTCTCCGAGCAGTACTTC.

V is TRBV4-1 and J is TRBJ2-3, with TRBD2 identical over 7 bases. Trimming removed 0 bases from V and 10 bases from J; junction bases left unmatched: 19. This CDR3 is 18 amino acids long. Germline CDR1 reads MGHRA; CDR2 reads YSYEKL. CDR3 sequence (DNA): TGCGCCAGCAGCCAAGATCTTAGGGTAGCGGGCACCAAAGGATCGCAGTATTTT. It codes for CASSQDLRVAGTKGSQYF.

The chain recombines TRBV19 with TRBJ2-7; 8 bases align to TRBD1. The CDR3 sequence is 15 residues long. Trimming cost V 6 bases and J 6 bases; bases outside gene matches: 13. CDR1 and CDR2 from the germline V gene are LNHDA and SQIVND (reference sequence). The CDR3 sequence is CASRPAPDRGSEQYF. CDR3 sequence (DNA): TGTGCCAGTAGGCCCGCCCCCGACAGGGGATCCGAGCAGTACTTC.

The genes are TRBV28 and TRBJ2-1; 12 nucleotides match TRBD1. Trimming took 5 bases from V and 6 from J; bases not matched to a gene: 5. From germline, CDR1 is MDHEN and CDR2 SYDVKM. This CDR3 is 15 amino acids long. The CDR3 nucleotides are TGTGCCAGCAGTCCCCGGGACAGGGGGCCCAATGAGCAGTTCTTC. Translated, it gives CASSPRDRGPNEQFF.

The CDR3 coding sequence is TGCGCCAGCAGCCCAACCCTGGGGAGGGCCCCAGAGACCCAGTACTTC. It is translated as CASSPTLGRAPETQYF. The V call is TRBV4-1, the J call TRBJ2-5; TRBD2 aligns across 7 bases. The CDR3 length is 16 residues. Germline values: CDR1 MGHRA, CDR2 YSYEKL. With 4 bases clipped from V and 4 bases from J, the junction kept 12 bases outside the gene matches.

V gene TRBV7-2 combines with J gene TRBJ2-2; 8 positions agree with TRBD2. CDR3 size: 16 residues. From germline, CDR1 is SGHTA and CDR2 FQGNSA. The V gene end was trimmed by 1 base and the J gene end by 4 bases; junction bases not matched to a gene: 5. Written as DNA, the CDR3 is TGTGCCAGCAGCTTAGGGTACAGCGGGGGCACCGGGGAGCTGTTTTTT. Protein sequence: CASSLGYSGGTGELFF.

The genes are TRBV6-1 and TRBJ2-5; 7 positions match TRBD2. V gave up 4 bases and J gave up 2 bases; unmatched junction bases: 10. Germline loops: CDR1 MNHNS, CDR2 SASEGT. The length of the CDR3 is 16 residues. CDR3 protein: CASSVWYRAGQETQYF. The CDR3 nucleotides are TGTGCCAGCAGTGTGTGGTATCGAGCGGGGCAAGAGACCCAGTACTTC.

The CDR3 DNA is TGTGCTAGCGGGGGAGGAAGGGTCATGGTCCACGAGCAGTACTTC. Translating gives CASGGGRVMVHEQYF. V gene TRBV12-5 combines with J gene TRBJ2-7; maybe TRBD2 (6 bases). Germline-derived CDR1 and CDR2 are LGHNT and FRNRAP. This CDR3 is built from 15 residues. The V end was cut by 9 bases, the J end by 5 bases, with 23 bases between.

The CDR3 region is CASSHSNWTQETQYF. The CDR3 coding sequence is TGCGCCAGCAGCCATTCCAATTGGACACAAGAGACCCAGTACTTC. The chain has TRBV4-1 and TRBJ2-5; D is perhaps TRBD1 (5 bases). Per the germline V gene, CDR1 is MGHRA and CDR2 is YSYEKL. This CDR3 comprises 15 residues. V lost 3 bases, J lost 2 bases, and 13 bases lay in between.

The rearrangement links TRBV27 to TRBJ2-5; D remains unclear. Germline-derived CDR1 and CDR2 are MNHEY and SMNVEV (reference sequence). The CDR3 has 13 residues. Between the trimmed V and J ends, which lost 3 bases and 1 base, there was a span of 6 bases. The CDR3 region is CASSFRIQETQYF. The CDR3 bases are TGTGCCAGCAGTTTCCGGATCCAAGAGACCCAGTACTTC.